This T cell receptor beta chain was captured by sequencing in a study of CD8+ T cells in alopecia areata. Study-level points and caveats: Compared with normal scalp, lesional scalp had higher clonality and more expanded CD8+ clones.

This clone was counted between two and nine times. Its antigen is unidentified. Germline and genes: mouse. The read ends 4 residues early relative to the CDR3; the germline J gene fills the gap. In germline, CDR1 is NSQYPW, CDR2 LRSPGD (reference sequence). The CDR3 contains 13 residues. CD4, CD8alpha, NKG2D, NKG2ACE and other markers were used to sort pooled cutaneous lymph node cells. Once RNA had been extracted, it was reverse transcribed into cDNA to act as the sequencing template. Sequencing used immunoSEQ multiplex PCR; TCRdb keeps in-frame clones, though not all of them. This sample comprises about 19,000 clones, none seen once only.

The sample was CD8+ T cells sorted from a lymph node. The V call is TRBV1, the J call TRBJ2-7; TRBD2 matches at 7 bases. The TCR comes from a C3H/HeJ mouse with alopecia areata. The strain is characterized by the MHC haplotype H2-k. The CDR3 bases that were read are TGCACCTGCAGTGCCCTGGGGGTTTAT. It translates to CTCSALGVY. The whole CDR3 sequence reads CTCSALGVYEQYF.